A selection of T cell receptor beta chains follows, all from one sample in a study of PD-1 blockade in classical Hodgkin lymphoma. Only in-frame clones appear in the TCRdb table, and some are missing; sequencing was by immunoSEQ multiplex PCR. The sample comprises around 90,000 clones, roughly 78% of which are singletons, and roughly 10% rests with the top ten. The material sequenced was peripheral blood mononuclear cells (PBMCs), taken before the fourth cycle of nivolumab. These receptors came from a human donor with classical Hodgkin lymphoma. Both conserved end residues are part of each CDR3. D genes are given only for firm matches. Expanded clones are given a class, and other clones once, few, many or no size at all.

.	TRBV6-5	.	TRBJ1-5	CASSYSIASNQPQHF	TGTGCCAGCAGTTACTCGATCGCGTCAAATCAGCCCCAGCATTTT
.	TRBV5-1	TRBD1	TRBJ2-7	CASSLRAGQGAYEQYF	TGCGCCAGCAGCTTGAGGGCGGGACAGGGGGCGTACGAGCAGTACTTC
.	TRBV6-5	.	TRBJ1-2	CASSFQWGATGYTF	TGTGCCAGCAGTTTCCAGTGGGGGGCGACCGGCTACACCTTC
.	TRBV28	.	TRBJ1-2	CASSPGSYGYTF	TGTGCCAGCAGCCCTGGAAGCTATGGCTACACCTTC
.	TRBV5-4	.	TRBJ1-3	CASSLGGPMSGNTIYF	TGTGCCAGCAGCTTGGGGGGGCCGATGTCTGGAAACACCATATATTTT
.	TRBV2	.	TRBJ1-2	CASSASQGTGYTF	TGTGCCAGCAGTGCTAGCCAGGGGACTGGCTACACCTTC
.	TRBV4-3	TRBD2	TRBJ2-1	CASSQEPGLAGGKRDEQFF	TGCGCCAGCAGCCAAGAACCCGGACTAGCGGGAGGTAAGAGGGATGAGCAGTTCTTC
few	TRBV7-6	.	TRBJ1-4	CASSLFTGPHEKLFF	TGTGCCAGCAGCTTATTTACGGGCCCACATGAAAAACTGTTTTTT
few	TRBV10-2	TRBD2	TRBJ2-7	CASSETLAEISEQYF	TGCGCCAGCAGTGAAACACTAGCGGAGATTTCGGAGCAGTACTTC
.	TRBV7-2	TRBD2	TRBJ2-3	CASSPGGDTDTQYF	TGTGCCAGCAGCCCCGGGGGGGACACAGATACGCAGTATTTT
once	TRBV7-6	.	TRBJ1-1	CASSFGQLNTEAFF	TGTGCCAGCAGCTTCGGGCAATTGAACACTGAAGCTTTCTTT
once	TRBV28	.	TRBJ1-2	CASTSRDAVNGYTF	TGTGCCAGCACCTCCCGGGACGCCGTGAATGGCTACACCTTC
.	TRBV28	.	TRBJ2-1	CASSLLVQSYNEQFF	TGTGCCAGCAGTTTGCTAGTTCAATCCTACAATGAGCAGTTCTTC
many	TRBV27	.	TRBJ2-7	CASSLPRRYEQYF	TGTGCCAGCAGCCTCCCCCGGCGGTACGAGCAGTACTTC
.	TRBV10-1	TRBD1	TRBJ2-7	CASSENGTGHLEQYF	TGCGCCAGCAGTGAAAACGGGACAGGGCATCTTGAGCAGTACTTC
few	TRBV5-6	.	TRBJ2-5	CASSLSRGARLETQYF	TGTGCCAGCAGCTTGTCGAGGGGCGCGAGGTTGGAGACCCAGTACTTC
.	TRBV5-1	.	TRBJ2-2	CASSLFGGDSGELFF	TGCGCCAGCAGCTTGTTTGGCGGGGACTCCGGGGAGCTGTTTTTT
.	TRBV28	TRBD2	TRBJ2-5	CASSLGGLAGAQETQYF	TGTGCCAGCAGTTTAGGGGGACTAGCGGGAGCCCAAGAGACCCAGTACTTC
medium-sized	TRBV19	.	TRBJ1-2	CASSMTWPSYGYTF	TGTGCCAGTAGTATGACGTGGCCTAGCTATGGCTACACCTTC
.	TRBV15	TRBD2	TRBJ2-1	CATSRDSGGNYNEQFF	TGTGCCACCAGCAGAGATAGCGGGGGAAACTACAATGAGCAGTTCTTC
.	TRBV5-1	TRBD1	TRBJ2-1	CASSSNRGDRNEQFF	TGCGCCAGCAGCTCGAACAGGGGGGATCGCAATGAGCAGTTCTTC
.	TRBV6-1	.	TRBJ1-1	CASSEQGKNTEAFF	TGTGCCAGCAGTGAACAGGGGAAGAACACTGAAGCTTTCTTT
.	TRBV11-2	TRBD1	TRBJ1-2	CASSLGDRFGSFDGYTF	TGTGCCAGCAGCTTAGGGGACAGGTTTGGATCCTTCGATGGCTACACCTTC
.	TRBV27	.	TRBJ2-3	CASSLRRSTDTQYF	TGTGCCAGCAGTTTGCGGAGAAGCACAGATACGCAGTATTTT
once	TRBV19	.	TRBJ1-5	CASSIGPRMPPRDQPQHF	TGTGCCAGTAGTATTGGCCCTCGAATGCCCCCCCGGGATCAGCCCCAGCATTTT
once	TRBV5-1	.	TRBJ2-5	CASSWPTAEETQYF	TGCGCCAGCAGCTGGCCGACTGCTGAAGAGACCCAGTACTTC
.	TRBV5-1	.	TRBJ2-3	CASSLVGGSTDTQYF	TGCGCCAGCAGCTTAGTGGGCGGGAGCACAGATACGCAGTATTTT
.	TRBV27	.	TRBJ2-7	CASSINRESYEQYF	TGTGCCAGCAGTATAAACAGGGAATCCTACGAGCAGTACTTC
few	TRBV11-3	TRBD1	TRBJ2-7	CASSLDGTGPYEQYF	TGTGCCAGCAGCTTAGATGGGACAGGGCCCTACGAGCAGTACTTC
.	TRBV9	TRBD2	TRBJ2-7	CASSVVGTSGIYEQYF	TGTGCCAGCAGCGTAGTGGGAACTAGCGGAATCTACGAGCAGTACTTC
.	TRBV7-2	TRBD1	TRBJ2-1	CASSLGQGASNYNEQFF	TGTGCCAGCAGCTTAGGACAGGGGGCGTCTAACTACAATGAGCAGTTCTTC
.	TRBV7-3	TRBD2	TRBJ2-3	CASSRGLAGASDTQYF	TGTGCCAGCAGCCGCGGACTAGCGGGAGCCTCAGATACGCAGTATTTT
medium-sized	TRBV18	TRBD1	TRBJ1-1	CASRDRGNTEAFF	TGTGCCAGCCGGGACAGGGGAAACACTGAAGCTTTCTTT
.	TRBV4-2	.	TRBJ2-7	CASSQDWERRSYEQYF	TGTGCCAGCAGCCAAGATTGGGAGCGGCGCTCCTACGAGCAGTACTTC
.	TRBV19	TRBD2	TRBJ2-1	CASKTSGRGDEQFF	TGTGCCAGTAAAACTAGCGGGAGGGGTGATGAGCAGTTCTTC
.	TRBV27	TRBD1	TRBJ1-5	CASRGQGWGYSNQPQHF	TGTGCCAGCAGGGGACAGGGCTGGGGGTATAGCAATCAGCCCCAGCATTTT
.	TRBV18	.	TRBJ1-3	CASSPQGISGNTIYF	TGTGCCAGCTCACCACAAGGAATCTCTGGAAACACCATATATTTT
.	TRBV7-9	TRBD1	TRBJ2-7	CASSTGGQAGEQYF	TGTGCCAGCAGCACAGGGGGGCAGGCGGGGGAGCAGTACTTC
.	TRBV18	.	TRBJ2-5	CASSLSGPQETQYF	TGTGCCAGCTCACTTTCGGGCCCCCAAGAGACCCAGTACTTC
.	TRBV5-1	TRBD1	TRBJ2-7	CASRGQGGEQYF	TGCGCCAGCAGGGGACAGGGAGGCGAGCAGTACTTC
few	TRBV27	.	TRBJ1-3	CASWRGRPGNTIYF	TGTGCCAGCTGGAGAGGGAGGCCTGGAAACACCATATATTTT
.	TRBV6-6	.	TRBJ1-5	CASSYSVRQPQHF	TGTGCCAGCAGTTACTCGGTTCGTCAGCCCCAGCATTTT
.	TRBV11-1	TRBD2	TRBJ2-5	CASSHGLAGGEETQYF	TGTGCCAGCAGCCACGGACTAGCGGGGGGCGAAGAGACCCAGTACTTC
many	TRBV19	.	TRBJ1-2	CASSMRTGTNYGYTF	TGTGCCAGTAGTATGCGGACTGGAACTAACTATGGCTACACCTTC
.	TRBV6-5	.	TRBJ1-1	CASSYGENTEAFF	TGTGCCAGCAGTTACGGGGAGAACACTGAAGCTTTCTTT
few	TRBV5-4	TRBD2	TRBJ2-3	CASSPPPSGRGTDTQYF	TGTGCCAGCAGCCCTCCCCCTAGCGGGAGAGGCACAGATACGCAGTATTTT
few	TRBV6-5	.	TRBJ1-2	CASSSGNYGYTF	TGTGCCAGCAGTTCCGGTAACTATGGCTACACCTTC
.	TRBV5-1	TRBD1	TRBJ1-1	CASSFRVTGPEAFF	TGCGCCAGCAGCTTTCGGGTGACAGGGCCTGAAGCTTTCTTT
once	TRBV19	TRBD1	TRBJ1-6	CASSTGQGRNNSPLHF	TGTGCCAGTAGTACCGGACAGGGAAGGAACAATTCACCCCTCCACTTT